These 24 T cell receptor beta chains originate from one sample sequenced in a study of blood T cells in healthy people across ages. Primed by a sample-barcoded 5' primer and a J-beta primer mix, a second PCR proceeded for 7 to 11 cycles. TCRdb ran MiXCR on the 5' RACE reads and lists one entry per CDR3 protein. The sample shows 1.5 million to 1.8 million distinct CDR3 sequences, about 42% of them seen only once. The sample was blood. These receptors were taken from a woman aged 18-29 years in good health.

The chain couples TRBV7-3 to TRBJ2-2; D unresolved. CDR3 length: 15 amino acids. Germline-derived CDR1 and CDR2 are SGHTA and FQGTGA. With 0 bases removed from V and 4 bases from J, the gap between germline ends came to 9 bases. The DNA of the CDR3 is TGTGCCAGCAGCTTAACGGGATCTCTCACCGGGGAGCTGTTTTTT. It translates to CASSLTGSLTGELFF.

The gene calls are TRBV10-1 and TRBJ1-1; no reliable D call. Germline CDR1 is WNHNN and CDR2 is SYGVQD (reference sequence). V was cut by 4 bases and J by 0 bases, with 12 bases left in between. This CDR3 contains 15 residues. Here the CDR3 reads CASSGTRRLNTEAFF. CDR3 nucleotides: TGCGCCAGCAGTGGGACCCGGCGGTTGAACACTGAAGCTTTCTTT.

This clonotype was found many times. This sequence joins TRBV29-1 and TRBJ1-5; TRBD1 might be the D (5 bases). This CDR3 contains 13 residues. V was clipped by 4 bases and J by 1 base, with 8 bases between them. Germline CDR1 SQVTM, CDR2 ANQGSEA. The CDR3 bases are TGCAGCGTTGTGTGGGGGAGCAATCAGCCCCAGCATTTT. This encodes CSVVWGSNQPQHF. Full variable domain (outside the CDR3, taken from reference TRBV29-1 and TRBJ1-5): SAVISQKPSRDICQRGTSLTIQCQVDSQVTMMFWYRQQPGQSLTLIATANQGSEATYESGFVIDKFPISRPNLTFSTLTVSNMSPEDSSIYLCSVVWGSNQPQHFGDGTRLSIL.

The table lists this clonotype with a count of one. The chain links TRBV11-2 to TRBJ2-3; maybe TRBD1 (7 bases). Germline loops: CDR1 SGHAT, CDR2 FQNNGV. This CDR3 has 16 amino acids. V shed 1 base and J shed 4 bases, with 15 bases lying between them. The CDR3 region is CASSLATGRTADTQYF. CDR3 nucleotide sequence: TGTGCCAGCAGCTTAGCGACAGGGAGGACGGCAGATACGCAGTATTTT.

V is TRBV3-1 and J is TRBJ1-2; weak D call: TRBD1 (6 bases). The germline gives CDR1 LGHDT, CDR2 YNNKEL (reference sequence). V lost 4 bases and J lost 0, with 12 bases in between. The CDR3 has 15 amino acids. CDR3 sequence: CASSRGSGANYGYTF. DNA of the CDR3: TGTGCCAGCAGCCGTGGATCAGGGGCTAACTATGGCTACACCTTC.

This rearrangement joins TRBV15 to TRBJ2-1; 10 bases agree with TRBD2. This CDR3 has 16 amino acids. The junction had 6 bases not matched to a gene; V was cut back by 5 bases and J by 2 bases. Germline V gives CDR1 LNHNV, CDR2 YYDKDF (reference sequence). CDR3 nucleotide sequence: TGTGCCACCAGCTTATCCGGGACTAGCGCCTACAATGAGCAGTTCTTC. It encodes CATSLSGTSAYNEQFF. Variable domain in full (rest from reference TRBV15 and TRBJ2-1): DAMVIQNPRYQVTQFGKPVTLSCSQTLNHNVMYWYQQKSSQAPKLLFHYYDKDFNNEADTPDNFQSRRPNTSFCFLDIRSPGLGDTAMYLCATSLSGTSAYNEQFFGPGTRLTVL.

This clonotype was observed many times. CDR3 loop: CSASAGAPPYEQYF. The CDR3 bases are TGCAGTGCTAGTGCGGGGGCCCCTCCCTACGAGCAGTACTTC. The chain has TRBV20-1 and TRBJ2-7; D possibly corresponds to TRBD2 (7 bases). Trimming took off 3 bases at V and 2 bases at J, with 14 bases between the two ends. CDR1 is DFQATT and CDR2 is SNEGSKA in the germline V gene (reference sequence). CDR3 length: 14 residues.

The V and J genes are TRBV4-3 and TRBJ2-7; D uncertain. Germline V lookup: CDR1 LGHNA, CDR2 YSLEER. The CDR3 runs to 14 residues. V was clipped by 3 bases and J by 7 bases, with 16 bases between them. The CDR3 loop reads CASSQGYFDNEQYF. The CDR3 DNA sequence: TGCGCCAGCAGCCAGGGGTACTTCGACAATGAGCAGTACTTC.

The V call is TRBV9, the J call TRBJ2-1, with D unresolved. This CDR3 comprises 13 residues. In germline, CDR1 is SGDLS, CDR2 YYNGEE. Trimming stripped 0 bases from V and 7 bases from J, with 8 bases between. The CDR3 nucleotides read TGTGCCAGCAGCGTAGGGGCCACAAATGAGCAGTTCTTC. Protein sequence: CASSVGATNEQFF.

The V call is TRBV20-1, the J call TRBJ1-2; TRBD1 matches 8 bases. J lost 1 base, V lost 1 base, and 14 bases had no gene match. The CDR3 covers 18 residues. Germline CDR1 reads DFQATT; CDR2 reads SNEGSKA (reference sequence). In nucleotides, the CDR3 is TGCAGTGCTAGAGGCTATCGGACAGGGACGTACAATAACTATGGCTACACCTTC. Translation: CSARGYRTGTYNNYGYTF.

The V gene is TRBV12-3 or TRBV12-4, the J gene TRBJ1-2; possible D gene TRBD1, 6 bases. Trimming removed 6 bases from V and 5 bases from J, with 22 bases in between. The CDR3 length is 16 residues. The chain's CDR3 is CASSGGQGNSGYGYTF. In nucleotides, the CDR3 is TGTGCCAGCAGCGGCGGTCAGGGGAATTCGGGTTATGGCTACACCTTC.

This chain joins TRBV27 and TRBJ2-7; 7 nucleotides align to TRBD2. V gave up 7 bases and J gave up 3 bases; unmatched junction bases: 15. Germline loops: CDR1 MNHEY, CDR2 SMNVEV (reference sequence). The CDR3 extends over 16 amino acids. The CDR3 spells CASIPNGGGFGYEQYF. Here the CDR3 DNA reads TGTGCCAGCATTCCAAATGGGGGAGGGTTCGGCTACGAGCAGTACTTC.

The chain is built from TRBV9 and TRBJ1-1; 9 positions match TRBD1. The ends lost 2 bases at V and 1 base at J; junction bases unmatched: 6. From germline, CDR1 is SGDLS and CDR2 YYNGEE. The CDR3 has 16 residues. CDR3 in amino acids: CASSVGTGWGNTEAFF. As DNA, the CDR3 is TGTGCCAGCAGCGTGGGGACAGGGTGGGGGAACACTGAAGCTTTCTTT.

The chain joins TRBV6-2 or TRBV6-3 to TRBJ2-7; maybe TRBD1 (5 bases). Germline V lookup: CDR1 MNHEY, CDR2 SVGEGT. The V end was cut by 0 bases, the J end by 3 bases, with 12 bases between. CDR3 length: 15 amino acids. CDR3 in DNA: TGTGCCAGCAGTTACTCCCAGGGTACGCACTACGAGCAGTACTTC. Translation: CASSYSQGTHYEQYF.

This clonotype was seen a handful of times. CDR3 in DNA: TGTGCCAGCAGCCCCCGGTTGACAGGGTATGGCTACACCTTC. Its protein product is CASSPRLTGYGYTF. The chain links TRBV7-2 to TRBJ1-2, with 7 positions matching TRBD1. The CDR3 is 14 residues long. CDR1 SGHTA and CDR2 FQGNSA come from the germline V gene. V dropped 5 bases and J dropped 5; count of bases not matched to a gene: 8. Together with reference TRBV7-2 and TRBJ1-2, the CDR3 gives the full variable domain: GAGVSQSPSNKVTEKGKDVELRCDPISGHTALYWYRQSLGQGLEFLIYFQGNSAPDKSGLPSDRFSAERTGGSVSTLTIQRTQQEDSAVYLCASSPRLTGYGYTFGSGTRLTVV.

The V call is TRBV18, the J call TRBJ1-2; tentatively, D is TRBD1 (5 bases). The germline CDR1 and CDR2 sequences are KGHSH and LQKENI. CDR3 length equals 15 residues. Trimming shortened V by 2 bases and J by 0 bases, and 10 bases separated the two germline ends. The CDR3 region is CASSPDQGSNYGYTF. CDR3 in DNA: TGTGCCAGCTCACCAGACCAGGGATCTAACTATGGCTACACCTTC.

As DNA, the CDR3 is TGTGCCAGCAGTTTAGGAGGTAGCCCGAATTCACCCCTCCACTTT. Translating gives CASSLGGSPNSPLHF. The genes are TRBV12-3 or TRBV12-4 and TRBJ1-6, with D unclear. This CDR3 spans 15 amino acids. The V gene lost 1 base and the J gene lost 7 bases, with 11 bases spanning the gap.

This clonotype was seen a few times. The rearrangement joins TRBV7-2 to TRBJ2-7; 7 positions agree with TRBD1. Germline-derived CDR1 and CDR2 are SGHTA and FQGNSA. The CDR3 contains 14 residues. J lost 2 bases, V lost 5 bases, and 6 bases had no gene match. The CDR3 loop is CASSTGDSPYEQYF. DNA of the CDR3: TGTGCCAGCAGCACCGGGGACAGTCCCTACGAGCAGTACTTC.

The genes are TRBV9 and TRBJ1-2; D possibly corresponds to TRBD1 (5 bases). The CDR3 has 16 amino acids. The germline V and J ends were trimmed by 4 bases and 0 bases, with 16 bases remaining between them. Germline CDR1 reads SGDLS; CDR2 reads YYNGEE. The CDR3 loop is CASSTRAGRTNYGYTF. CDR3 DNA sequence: TGTGCCAGCAGCACCAGGGCGGGGCGGACTAACTATGGCTACACCTTC. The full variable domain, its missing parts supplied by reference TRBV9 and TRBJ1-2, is DSGVTQTPKHLITATGQRVTLRCSPRSGDLSVYWYQQSLDQGLQFLIQYYNGEERAKGNILERFSAQQFPDLHSELNLSSLELGDSALYFCASSTRAGRTNYGYTFGSGTRLTVV.

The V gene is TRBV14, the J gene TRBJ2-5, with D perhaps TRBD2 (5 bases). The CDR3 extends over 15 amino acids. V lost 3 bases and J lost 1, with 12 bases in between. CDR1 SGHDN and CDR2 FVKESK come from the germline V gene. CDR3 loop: CASSHLHGSQETQYF. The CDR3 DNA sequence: TGTGCCAGCAGCCACCTACATGGGAGCCAAGAGACCCAGTACTTC.

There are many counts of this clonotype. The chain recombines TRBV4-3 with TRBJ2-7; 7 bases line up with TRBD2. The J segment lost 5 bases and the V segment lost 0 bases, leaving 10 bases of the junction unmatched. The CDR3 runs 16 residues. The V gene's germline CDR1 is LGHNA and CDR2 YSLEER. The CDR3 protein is CASSQDAGEGVHEQYF. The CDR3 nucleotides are TGCGCCAGCAGCCAAGATGCGGGGGAGGGAGTCCACGAGCAGTACTTC.

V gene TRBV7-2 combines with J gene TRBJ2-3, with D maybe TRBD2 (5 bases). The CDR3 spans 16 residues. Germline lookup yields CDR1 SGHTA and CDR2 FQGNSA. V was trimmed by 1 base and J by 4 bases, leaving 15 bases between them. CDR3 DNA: TGTGCCAGCAGCTTAGGGGTCAGGAGGCACGCAGATACGCAGTATTTT. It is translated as CASSLGVRRHADTQYF.

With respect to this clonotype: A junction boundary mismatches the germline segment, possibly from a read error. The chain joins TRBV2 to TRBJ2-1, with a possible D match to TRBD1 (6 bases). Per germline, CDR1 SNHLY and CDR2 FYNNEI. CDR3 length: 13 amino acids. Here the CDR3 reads CARSDNWGTEQFF. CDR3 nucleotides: TGTGCCAGAAGTGACAACTGGGGGACAGAGCAGTTCTTC.

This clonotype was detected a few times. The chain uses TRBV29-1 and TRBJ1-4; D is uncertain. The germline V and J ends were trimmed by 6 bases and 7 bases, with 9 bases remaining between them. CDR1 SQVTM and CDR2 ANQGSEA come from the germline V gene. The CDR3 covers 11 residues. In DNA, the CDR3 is TGCAGCGTGGGCCGGGGTGAAAAACTGTTTTTT. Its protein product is CSVGRGEKLFF.